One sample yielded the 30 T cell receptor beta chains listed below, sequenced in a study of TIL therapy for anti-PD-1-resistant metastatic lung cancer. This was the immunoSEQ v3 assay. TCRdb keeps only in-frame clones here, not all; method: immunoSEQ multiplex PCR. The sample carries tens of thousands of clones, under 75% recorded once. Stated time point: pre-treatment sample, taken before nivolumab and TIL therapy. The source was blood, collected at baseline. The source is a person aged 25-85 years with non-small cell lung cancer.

Here the CDR3 reads CASSSPDRPFTDTQYF. DNA for the CDR3: TGCGCCAGCAGCTCGCCAGACCGACCCTTCACAGATACGCAGTATTTT. This rearrangement joins TRBV5-1 to TRBJ2-3; D is undetermined. CDR3 length: 16 amino acids. Trimming shortened V by 3 bases and J by 2 bases, and 16 bases separated the two germline ends. Germline values: CDR1 SGHRS, CDR2 YFSETQ.

The CDR3 spells CASRSWGERETQYF. The CDR3 bases are TGTGCCAGCAGATCGTGGGGGGAGAGAGAGACCCAGTACTTC. The V and J genes are TRBV6-5 and TRBJ2-5, with D possibly TRBD2 on 6 matching bases. The CDR3 is made up of 14 amino acids. Trimming removed 6 bases at V and 4 bases at J, with 15 bases between. In germline, CDR1 is MNHEY, CDR2 SVGAGI.

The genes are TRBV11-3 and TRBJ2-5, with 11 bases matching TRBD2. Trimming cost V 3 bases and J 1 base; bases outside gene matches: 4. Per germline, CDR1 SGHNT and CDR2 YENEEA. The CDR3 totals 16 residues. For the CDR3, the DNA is TGTGCCAGCAGCTTGGGACTAGCGGAGCCCCAAGAGACCCAGTACTTC. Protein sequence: CASSLGLAEPQETQYF.

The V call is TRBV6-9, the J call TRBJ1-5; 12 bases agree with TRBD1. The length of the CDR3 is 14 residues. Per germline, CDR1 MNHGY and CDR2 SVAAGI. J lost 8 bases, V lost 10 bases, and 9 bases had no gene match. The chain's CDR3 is CANWDRGLGEPQHF. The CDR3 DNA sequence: TGTGCCAACTGGGACAGGGGGCTAGGGGAGCCCCAGCATTTT.

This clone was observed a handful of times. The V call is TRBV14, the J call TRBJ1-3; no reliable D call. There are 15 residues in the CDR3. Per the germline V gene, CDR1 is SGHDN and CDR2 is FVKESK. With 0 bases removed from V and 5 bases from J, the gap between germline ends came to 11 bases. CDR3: CASSQDPGVRNTIYF. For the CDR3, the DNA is TGTGCCAGCAGCCAAGACCCCGGGGTTAGAAACACCATATATTTT.

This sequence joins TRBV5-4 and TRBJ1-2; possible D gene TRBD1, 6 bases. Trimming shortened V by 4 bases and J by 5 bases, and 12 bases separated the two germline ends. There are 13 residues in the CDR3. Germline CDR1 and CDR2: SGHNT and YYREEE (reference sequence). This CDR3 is CASSTTGRYGYTF. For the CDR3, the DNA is TGTGCCAGCAGCACGACAGGAAGGTATGGCTACACCTTC.

CDR3 in amino acids: CASRGQGASLYNNEQFF. Written as DNA, the CDR3 is TGTGCCAGCAGGGGACAGGGGGCTAGTTTGTACAACAATGAGCAGTTCTTC. The chain carries TRBV27 and TRBJ2-1, with TRBD1 matching over 12 bases. This CDR3 contains 17 residues. With V trimmed by 6 bases and J by 5 bases, 11 bases remained unmatched. CDR1 is MNHEY, CDR2 SMNVEV, per germline (reference sequence).

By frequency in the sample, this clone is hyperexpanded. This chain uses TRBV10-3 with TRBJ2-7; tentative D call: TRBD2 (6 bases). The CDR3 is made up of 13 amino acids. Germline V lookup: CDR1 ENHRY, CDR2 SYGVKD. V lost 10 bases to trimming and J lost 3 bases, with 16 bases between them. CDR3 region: CATLGGTHYEQYF. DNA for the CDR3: TGTGCCACCCTTGGCGGGACTCACTACGAGCAGTACTTC.

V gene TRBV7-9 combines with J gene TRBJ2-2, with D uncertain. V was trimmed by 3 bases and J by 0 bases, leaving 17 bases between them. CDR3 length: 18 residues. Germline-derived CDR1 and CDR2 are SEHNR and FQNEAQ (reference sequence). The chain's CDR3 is CASSFTLSTITNTGELFF. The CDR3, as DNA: TGTGCCAGCAGCTTTACCCTTAGCACTATAACGAACACCGGGGAGCTGTTTTTT.

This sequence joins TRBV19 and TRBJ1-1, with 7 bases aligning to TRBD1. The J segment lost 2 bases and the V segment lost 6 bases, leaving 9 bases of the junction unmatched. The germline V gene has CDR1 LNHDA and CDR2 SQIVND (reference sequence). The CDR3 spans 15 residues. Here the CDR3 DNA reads TGTGCCAGTAGACTTAGACAGGGAAACAACACTGAAGCTTTCTTT. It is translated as CASRLRQGNNTEAFF.

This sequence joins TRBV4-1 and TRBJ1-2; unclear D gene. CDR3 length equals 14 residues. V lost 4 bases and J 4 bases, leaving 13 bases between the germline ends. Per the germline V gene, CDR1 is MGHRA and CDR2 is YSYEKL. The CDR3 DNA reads TGCGCCAGCAGCCCCCGGGGTGTAGGCTATGGCTACACCTTC. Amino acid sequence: CASSPRGVGYGYTF.

DNA for the CDR3: TGTGCCAGCAGTTTTTACCGTGAGCAGTTCTTC. It specifies CASSFYREQFF. The chain is built from TRBV28 and TRBJ2-1; D gene unclear. The CDR3 runs 11 residues. Germline V CDR1 and CDR2: MDHEN, SYDVKM. The V gene lost 3 bases and the J gene lost 9 bases, with 6 bases spanning the gap.

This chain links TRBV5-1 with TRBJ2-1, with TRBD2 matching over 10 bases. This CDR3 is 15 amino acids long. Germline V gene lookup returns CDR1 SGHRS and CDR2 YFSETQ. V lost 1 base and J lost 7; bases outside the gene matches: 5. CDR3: CASSLTSGDANEQFF. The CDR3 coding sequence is TGCGCCAGCAGCTTGACTAGCGGGGACGCGAATGAGCAGTTCTTC.

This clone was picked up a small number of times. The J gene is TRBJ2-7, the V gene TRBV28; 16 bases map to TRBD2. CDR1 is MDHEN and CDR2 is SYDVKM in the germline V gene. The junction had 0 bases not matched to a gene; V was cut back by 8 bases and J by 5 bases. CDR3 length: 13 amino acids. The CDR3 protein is CASGTSGRDEQYF. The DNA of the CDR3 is TGTGCCAGCGGGACTAGCGGGAGGGACGAGCAGTACTTC. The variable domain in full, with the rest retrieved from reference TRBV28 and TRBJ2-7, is DVKVTQSSRYLVKRTGEKVFLECVQDMDHENMFWYRQDPGLGLRLIYFSYDVKMKEKGDIPEGYSVSREKKERFSLILESASTNQTSMYLCASGTSGRDEQYFGPGTRLTVT.

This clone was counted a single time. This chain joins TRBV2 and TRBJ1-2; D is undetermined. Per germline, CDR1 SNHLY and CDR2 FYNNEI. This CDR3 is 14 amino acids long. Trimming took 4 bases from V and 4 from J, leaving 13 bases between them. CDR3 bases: TGTGCCAGCAGTGTAGCGGAACTGAGCTATGGCTACACCTTC. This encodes CASSVAELSYGYTF.

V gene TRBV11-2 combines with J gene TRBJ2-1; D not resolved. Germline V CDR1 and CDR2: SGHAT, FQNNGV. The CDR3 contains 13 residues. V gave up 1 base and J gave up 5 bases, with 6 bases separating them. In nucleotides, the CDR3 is TGTGCCAGCAGCTTAGCAGGAAACAATGAGCAGTTCTTC. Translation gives CASSLAGNNEQFF.

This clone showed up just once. CDR3 sequence: CAWSVPRAGNSPLHF. The CDR3 bases are TGTGCCTGGAGTGTACCACGCGCGGGCAATTCACCCCTCCACTTT. J is TRBJ1-6 and V is TRBV30, with no clear D. The CDR3 extends over 15 amino acids. V was shortened by 0 bases and J by 7 bases, with 13 bases between the two germline ends. The germline V gene encodes CDR1 GTSNPN and CDR2 SVGIG (reference sequence).

Here the CDR3 reads CASSWQPGLMYNEQFF. The CDR3 DNA follows: TGCGCCAGCAGCTGGCAGCCAGGGCTGATGTACAATGAGCAGTTCTTC. The chain is built from TRBV5-1 and TRBJ2-1, with a weak D call TRBD1 (5 bases). The CDR3 contains 16 residues. Germline V gives CDR1 SGHRS, CDR2 YFSETQ. V was trimmed by 3 bases and J by 4 bases, leaving 17 bases between them. Full variable domain (rest looked up from reference TRBV5-1 and TRBJ2-1): KAGVTQTPRYLIKTRGQQVTLSCSPISGHRSVSWYQQTPGQGLQFLFEYFSETQRNKGNFPGRFSGRQFSNSRSEMNVSTLELGDSALYLCASSWQPGLMYNEQFFGPGTRLTVL.

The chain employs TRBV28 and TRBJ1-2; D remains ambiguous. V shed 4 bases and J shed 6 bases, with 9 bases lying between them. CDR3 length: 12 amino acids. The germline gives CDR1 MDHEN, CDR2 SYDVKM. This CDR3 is CASSSHTDGYTF. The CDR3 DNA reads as TGTGCCAGCAGTTCGCACACGGATGGCTACACCTTC.

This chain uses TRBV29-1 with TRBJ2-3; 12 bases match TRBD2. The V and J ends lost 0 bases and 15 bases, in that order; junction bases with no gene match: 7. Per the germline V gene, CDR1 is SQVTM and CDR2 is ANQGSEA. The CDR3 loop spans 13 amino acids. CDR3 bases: TGCAGCGTTGAAGATACTAGCGGGGGGCGCCATTATTTT. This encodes CSVEDTSGGRHYF.

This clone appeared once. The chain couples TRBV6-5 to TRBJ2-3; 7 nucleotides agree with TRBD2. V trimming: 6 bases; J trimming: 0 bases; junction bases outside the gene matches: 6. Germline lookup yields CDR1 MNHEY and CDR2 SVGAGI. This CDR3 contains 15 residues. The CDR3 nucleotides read TGTGCCAGCAGACTCGGGGGGACTAGCACAGATACGCAGTATTTT. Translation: CASRLGGTSTDTQYF.

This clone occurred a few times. The CDR3 region is CASSSTGFLVGYTF. The CDR3 DNA is TGTGCCAGCAGTTCGACAGGTTTTTTAGTTGGCTACACCTTC. The J gene is TRBJ1-2, the V gene TRBV6-6; TRBD1 is a possible D gene (6 bases). Trimming removed 4 bases at V and 7 bases at J, with 16 bases between. Germline CDR1 and CDR2: MNHNY and SVGAGI (reference sequence). CDR3 length: 14 amino acids.

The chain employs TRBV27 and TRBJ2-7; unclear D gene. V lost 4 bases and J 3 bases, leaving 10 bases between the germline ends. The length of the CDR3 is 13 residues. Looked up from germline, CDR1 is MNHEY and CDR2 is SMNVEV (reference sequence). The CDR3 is CASSWSGGYEQYF. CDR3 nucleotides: TGTGCCAGCAGTTGGTCGGGCGGCTACGAGCAGTACTTC.

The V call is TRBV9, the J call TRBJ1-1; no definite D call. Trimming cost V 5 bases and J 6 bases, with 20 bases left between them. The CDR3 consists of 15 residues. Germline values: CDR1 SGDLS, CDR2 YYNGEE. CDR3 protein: CASSPLVGSRAEAFF. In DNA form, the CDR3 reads TGTGCCAGCAGTCCTTTAGTAGGGTCGAGGGCTGAAGCTTTCTTT.

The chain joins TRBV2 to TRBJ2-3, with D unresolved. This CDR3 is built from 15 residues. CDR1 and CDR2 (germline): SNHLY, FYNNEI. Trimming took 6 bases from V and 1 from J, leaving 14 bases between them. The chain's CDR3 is CASSGPISGTDTQYF. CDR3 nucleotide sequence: TGTGCCAGCAGCGGACCTATCTCCGGCACAGATACGCAGTATTTT.

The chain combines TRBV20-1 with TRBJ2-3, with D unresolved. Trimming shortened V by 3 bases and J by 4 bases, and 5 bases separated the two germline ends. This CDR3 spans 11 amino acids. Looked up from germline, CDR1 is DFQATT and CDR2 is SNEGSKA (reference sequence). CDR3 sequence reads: CSASTADTQYF. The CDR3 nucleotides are TGCAGTGCTAGTACCGCAGATACGCAGTATTTT.

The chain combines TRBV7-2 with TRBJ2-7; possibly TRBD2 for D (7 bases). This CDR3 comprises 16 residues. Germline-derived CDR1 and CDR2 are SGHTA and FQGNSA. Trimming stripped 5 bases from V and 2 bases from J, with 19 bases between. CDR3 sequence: CASSLEGGALPYEQYF. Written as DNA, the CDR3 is TGTGCCAGCAGCCTAGAGGGGGGGGCCCTTCCCTACGAGCAGTACTTC. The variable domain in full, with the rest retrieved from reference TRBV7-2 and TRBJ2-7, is GAGVSQSPSNKVTEKGKDVELRCDPISGHTALYWYRQSLGQGLEFLIYFQGNSAPDKSGLPSDRFSAERTGGSVSTLTIQRTQQEDSAVYLCASSLEGGALPYEQYFGPGTRLTVT.

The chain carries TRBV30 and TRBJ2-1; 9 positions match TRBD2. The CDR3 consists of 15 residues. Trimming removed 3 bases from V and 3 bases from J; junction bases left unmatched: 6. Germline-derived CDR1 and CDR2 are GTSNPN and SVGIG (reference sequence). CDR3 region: CAWRSRTSDYNEQFF. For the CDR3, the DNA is TGTGCCTGGAGGTCCAGGACTAGCGACTACAATGAGCAGTTCTTC.

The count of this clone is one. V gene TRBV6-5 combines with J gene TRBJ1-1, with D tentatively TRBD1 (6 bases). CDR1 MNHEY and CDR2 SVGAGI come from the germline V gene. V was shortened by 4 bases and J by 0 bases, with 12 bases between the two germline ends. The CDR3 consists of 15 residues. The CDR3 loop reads CASSFDRQVNTEAFF. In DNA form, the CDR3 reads TGTGCCAGCAGTTTCGACAGGCAAGTGAACACTGAAGCTTTCTTT.

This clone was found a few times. The CDR3 region has the DNA TGTGCCAGCAGCTACAGGGGTTCTGGAAACACCATATATTTT. Translation: CASSYRGSGNTIYF. This sequence joins TRBV7-8 and TRBJ1-3, with 7 bases identical to TRBD1. V trimming: 4 bases; J trimming: 1 base; junction bases outside the gene matches: 1. From germline, CDR1 is SGHVS and CDR2 FQNEAQ. The CDR3 totals 14 residues.